This T cell receptor (beta chain) was observed in a study of human T cells and chemical hapten exposure. A single record per CDR3 protein comes from TCRdb applying MiXCR to the RACE reads. This sample has 150,000 to 200,000 distinct CDR3 sequences, with around 25% found just once. This clonotype was seen repeatedly, ten times or more. The V gene end was trimmed by 9 bases and the J gene end by 5 bases; junction bases not matched to a gene: 2. Looked up from germline, CDR1 is ENHRY and CDR2 is SYGVKD. The CDR3 totals 11 residues. Described time point: patch test 3, about 24 weeks after DPC sensitization. The treatment was: therapeutic diphenylcyclopropenone sensitization with weekly scalp DPC.

This TCR derives from a woman aged 40 to 55 with alopecia areata. Some clones in this sample may be carry-over from other donors' samples. The chain couples TRBV10-3 to TRBJ2-7, with 9 bases aligning to TRBD1. The sample here was whole blood, taken in connection with sensitization to the hapten diphenylcyclopropenone (DPC). CDR3 in DNA: TGTGCCATGGGACAGGGCCACGAGCAGTACTTC. This gives the protein CAMGQGHEQYF.